This TCR beta chain was captured by sequencing in a study of identical twins. Unique molecular identifiers were present on the cDNA, which also gained a universal primer site by template switching. From the 5' RACE reads, TCRdb called clonotypes with MiXCR, one entry per CDR3 protein. The data show more than 600,000 distinct CDR3 sequences, about 20% seen once. Overall study results and limits: In monozygotic twins, models underestimated the sharing of out-of-frame TCR alpha.

In regard to this clonotype: Antigen unknown.

V lost 6 bases and J 8 bases, leaving 17 bases between the germline ends. The CDR3 is made up of 13 amino acids. Germline lookup yields CDR1 DFQATT and CDR2 SNEGSKA (reference sequence). A further study also used this sample, focusing on T cells expressing NK-cell markers. According to that study: In sorted CD3+CD56+NKG2C+, CD3+CD56+NKG2C- and CD3+CD56-NKG2C+ T cells, TCR beta repertoires were obtained. The same clonotypes also predominated in the CD3+CD56-NKG2C+ fraction of a handful of donors.

Specimen: PBMCs. This TCR derives from a woman aged 18-29 years in good health. The chain employs TRBV20-1 and TRBJ1-5, with D possibly TRBD1 on 5 matching bases. The CDR3 sequence: CSATIGLTEPQHF. CDR3 in DNA: TGCAGTGCCACTATAGGGTTGACAGAGCCCCAGCATTTT.